The present T cell receptor (beta chain) was sequenced within a study of tumor-infiltrating lymphocytes in primary liver carcinoma. About the research overall: The study reported T1-T3 N0M0 tumors spanning 4.2 to 10 cm. Findings and caveats of the study: Tumor-adjacent and tumor-blood pairs shared a smaller degree of overlap than tumor region pairs.

TCR beta cDNA was prepared out of roughly 0.5 ug total RNA by means of a constant-region primer. Three rounds of nested multiplex PCR with slightly modified ARM-PCR produced TCR beta libraries. The two initial PCR rounds, roughly 9 cycles each, used TRBV1-TRBV30 forward and C-beta reverse primers. MiXCR was run by TCRdb on the multiplex PCR reads, yielding one entry per CDR3 protein. The table lists 80,000 to 100,000 distinct CDR3 sequences, just under 70% of them singletons, with 25% to 35% in the top ten. Co-extraction yielded RNA and DNA from roughly 21-30 mg of unsorted bulk tissue. The CDR3 consists of 15 residues. Germline V gives CDR1 MNHNS, CDR2 SASEGT. The V and J ends lost 4 bases and 8 bases respectively, with 18 bases between them. This clonotype was detected ten times or more. Its antigen remains unknown.

The rearrangement links TRBV6-1 to TRBJ2-1; D is perhaps TRBD1 (6 bases). The sample taken for sequencing was tumor-adjacent normal liver tissue. This clonotype originated in a man aged 40-55 years with primary liver carcinoma and hepatitis B virus infection. The CDR3 bases are TGTGCCAGCAGTGTACGGGCAGGGGCAGGGGATGAGCAGTTCTTC. It specifies CASSVRAGAGDEQFF.